This note documents a single T cell receptor beta chain sequence. Its antigen is as yet unknown. Trimming took 5 bases from V and 6 from J; bases not matched to a gene: 3. CDR3 length: 13 amino acids. Per the germline V gene, CDR1 is SGHTA and CDR2 is FQGNSA. Pooling covered second doses at about 4 or about 12 weeks. This sample is drawn from a study of T cell responses to AZD1222 COVID-19 vaccine. General study points: Of the AZD1222 recipients, only 5 to 7 were seropositive at baseline.

Profiling relied on immunoSEQ multiplex PCR, and the TCRdb table lists in-frame clones only, not all of them. The sample has about 19,000 clones, about four fifths seen once. Source: peripheral blood, taken 28 days after the second AZD1222 dose. This TCR was recovered from an adult who received the AZD1222 COVID-19 vaccine. This rearrangement joins TRBV7-2 to TRBJ1-2; 10 nucleotides agree with TRBD1. CDR3 DNA: TGTGCCAGCAGCCCGGACAGGGGGGATGGCTACACCTTC. Its translation: CASSPDRGDGYTF.